This TCR beta chain was recovered during a study of early T cells in non-severe SARS-CoV-2 infection. Across the whole study: Bulk RNA from unsorted whole blood was sequenced; chains were unpaired. Study-wide findings and caveats: Anti-spike CD8 responses were favored in VDJdb matching, and private and CD4 specificities were missed.

A remark on this clonotype: Its target is not known.

Germline V gene lookup returns CDR1 MNHEY and CDR2 SVGEGT. Trimming removed 1 base from V and 10 bases from J, with 5 bases in between. The CDR3 contains 11 residues. Unique molecular identifiers tagged individual cDNA molecules. One entry per CDR3 protein results from TCRdb running MiXCR on the 5' RACE reads. The sample consists of tens of thousands of distinct CDR3 sequences, around 8.9% of them appearing once. The sequenced sample was whole blood. The chain recombines TRBV6-2 or TRBV6-3 with TRBJ2-1; D may correspond to TRBD1 or TRBD2 (5 bases each). The source is an adult who was a healthcare worker with PCR-confirmed SARS-CoV-2 infection or an uninfected control (not recorded which). The CDR3 loop is CASSYWGEQFF. CDR3 DNA: TGTGCCAGCAGTTACTGGGGGGAGCAGTTCTTC.